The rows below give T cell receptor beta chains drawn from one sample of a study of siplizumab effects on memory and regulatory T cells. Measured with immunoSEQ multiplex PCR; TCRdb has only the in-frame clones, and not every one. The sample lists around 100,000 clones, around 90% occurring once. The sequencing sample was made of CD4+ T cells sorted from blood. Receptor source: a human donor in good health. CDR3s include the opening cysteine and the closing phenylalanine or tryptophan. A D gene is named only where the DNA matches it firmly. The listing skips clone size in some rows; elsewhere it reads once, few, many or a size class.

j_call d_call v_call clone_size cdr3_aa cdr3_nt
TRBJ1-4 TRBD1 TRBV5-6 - CASSPKNRGSNEKLFF TGTGCCAGCAGCCCAAAGAACAGGGGTTCTAATGAAAAACTGTTTTTT
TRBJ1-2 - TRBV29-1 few CSVGSGLPNYGYTF TGCAGCGTTGGTTCTGGTCTACCTAACTATGGCTACACCTTC
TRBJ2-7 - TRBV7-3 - CASSPTGGYVNAHEQYF TGTGCCAGCAGCCCGACCGGTGGGTACGTCAATGCCCACGAGCAGTACTTC
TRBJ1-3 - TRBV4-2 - CASSQDSGSLITIYF TGTGCCAGCAGCCAAGATTCCGGCAGCTTAATCACCATATATTTT
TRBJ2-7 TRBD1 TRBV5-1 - CASSLTGSSYEQYF TGCGCCAGCAGCCTGACAGGGAGCTCCTACGAGCAGTACTTC
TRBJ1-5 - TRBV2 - CASTSISTGGRPQHF TGTGCCAGCACCTCGATTTCGACCGGAGGGCGGCCCCAGCATTTT
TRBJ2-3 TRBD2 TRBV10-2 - CATRLAGTDTQYF TGCGCCACCCGACTAGCTGGCACAGATACGCAGTATTTT
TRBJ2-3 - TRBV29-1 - CSVALTDTQYF TGCAGCGTTGCCCTCACAGATACGCAGTATTTT
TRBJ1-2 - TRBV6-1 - CAIRQANLYGYTF TGTGCCATCCGACAGGCCAACCTCTATGGCTACACCTTC
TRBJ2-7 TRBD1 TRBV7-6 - CASSSDRGQTYEQYF TGTGCCAGCAGCTCCGACAGGGGGCAGACCTACGAGCAGTACTTC
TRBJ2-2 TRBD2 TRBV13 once CASSFEPRGGGTRELFF TGTGCCAGCAGCTTCGAACCACGGGGGGGCGGAACCCGGGAGCTGTTTTTT
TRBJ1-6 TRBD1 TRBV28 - CASSPTGGYNSPLHF TGTGCCAGCAGCCCGACAGGGGGCTATAATTCACCCCTCCACTTT
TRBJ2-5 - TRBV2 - CASSERAAWETQYF TGTGCCAGCAGTGAAAGGGCCGCGTGGGAGACCCAGTACTTC
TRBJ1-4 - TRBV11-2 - CASSLGHYSGKLFF TGTGCCAGCAGCTTAGGCCACTATAGCGGAAAACTGTTTTTT
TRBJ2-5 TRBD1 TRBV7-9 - CASSLQGFVETQYF TGTGCCAGCAGCCTACAGGGGTTTGTGGAGACCCAGTACTTC
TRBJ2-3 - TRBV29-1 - CSVYLSADTQYF TGCAGCGTTTACCTCAGCGCAGATACGCAGTATTTT
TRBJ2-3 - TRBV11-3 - CASSSGTLTDTQYF TGTGCCAGCAGCTCAGGGACCCTCACAGATACGCAGTATTTT
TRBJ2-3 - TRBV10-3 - CAISEKDRSSTDTQYF TGTGCCATCAGTGAAAAAGACAGGTCTAGCACAGATACGCAGTATTTT
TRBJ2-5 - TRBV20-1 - CSAYRQETQYF TGCAGTGCTTATAGGCAAGAGACCCAGTACTTC
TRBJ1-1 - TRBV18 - CASSPLRENTEAFF TGTGCCAGCTCACCACTCAGGGAAAACACTGAAGCTTTCTTT
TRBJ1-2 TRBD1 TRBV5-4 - CASSLVDRGGYGYTF TGTGCCAGCAGCTTGGTGGACAGGGGAGGGTATGGCTACACCTTC
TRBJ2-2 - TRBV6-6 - CASRPDLPGELFF TGTGCCAGCAGACCCGACCTACCCGGGGAGCTGTTTTTT
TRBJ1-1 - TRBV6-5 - CASSGGQYTEAFF TGTGCCAGCAGCGGCGGACAGTACACTGAAGCTTTCTTT
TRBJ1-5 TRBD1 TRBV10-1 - CASTDRDRVHSNQPQHF TGCGCCAGCACTGACCGGGACAGAGTCCATAGCAATCAGCCCCAGCATTTT
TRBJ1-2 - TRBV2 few CASSEGDSYGYTF TGTGCCAGCAGTGAGGGCGACAGCTATGGCTACACCTTC
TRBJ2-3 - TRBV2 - CARRSDTQYF TGTGCCAGGAGGTCAGATACGCAGTATTTT
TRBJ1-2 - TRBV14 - CASSQQGRTYFHYGYTF TGTGCCAGCAGCCAACAGGGACGGACTTACTTCCATTATGGCTACACCTTC
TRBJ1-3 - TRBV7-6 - CASSLVDSNSGNTIYF TGTGCCAGCAGCTTAGTAGACAGCAACTCTGGAAACACCATATATTTT
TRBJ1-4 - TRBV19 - CASSIRGTNEKLFF TGTGCCAGTAGCATCAGGGGTACTAATGAAAAACTGTTTTTT
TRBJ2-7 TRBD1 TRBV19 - CASSPGQGDYEQYF TGTGCCAGTAGTCCGGGACAGGGGGACTACGAGCAGTACTTC
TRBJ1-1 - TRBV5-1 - CASSLAAGNTEAFF TGCGCCAGCAGCTTGGCAGCGGGGAACACTGAAGCTTTCTTT
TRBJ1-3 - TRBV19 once CASMLHSGNTIYF TGTGCCAGTATGCTCCACTCTGGAAACACCATATATTTT
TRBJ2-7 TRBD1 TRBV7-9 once CASSSSGTGGSGEQYF TGTGCCAGCAGCTCGTCCGGGACAGGGGGCTCTGGGGAGCAGTACTTC
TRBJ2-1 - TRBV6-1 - CASDAHRPYNEQFF TGTGCCAGCGATGCGCACAGACCCTACAATGAGCAGTTCTTC
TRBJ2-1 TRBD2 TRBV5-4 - CASSSGTSRTSYNEQFF TGTGCCAGCAGCTCAGGGACTAGTCGGACCTCCTACAATGAGCAGTTCTTC
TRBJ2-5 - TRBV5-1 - CASSLGSKETQYF TGCGCCAGCAGCTTGGGTAGCAAAGAGACCCAGTACTTC
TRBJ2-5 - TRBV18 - CASSPLVVGSQETQYF TGTGCCAGCTCACCACTGGTTGTAGGAAGCCAAGAGACCCAGTACTTC
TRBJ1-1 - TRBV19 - CASTRTATEAFF TGTGCCAGTACCAGGACGGCTACTGAAGCTTTCTTT
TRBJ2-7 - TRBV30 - CAWSSGFLNEQYF TGTGCCTGGAGTTCAGGGTTCCTGAACGAGCAGTACTTC
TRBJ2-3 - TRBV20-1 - CSASLVDTQYF TGCAGTGCTAGTCTGGTAGATACGCAGTATTTT
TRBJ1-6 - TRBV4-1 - CASSQGRHSEENSPLHF TGCGCCAGCAGCCAAGGCCGACACTCGGAGGAAAATTCACCCCTCCACTTT
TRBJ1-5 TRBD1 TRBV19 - CASAPTGSNQPQHF TGTGCCAGTGCCCCGACAGGGAGCAATCAGCCCCAGCATTTT
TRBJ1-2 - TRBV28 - CASSPSGGNQDYGYTF TGTGCCAGCAGTCCATCCGGGGGTAATCAGGACTATGGCTACACCTTC
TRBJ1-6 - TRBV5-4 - CASSSSRSFNSPLHF TGTGCCAGCAGCTCGTCGAGGTCTTTTAATTCACCCCTCCACTTT
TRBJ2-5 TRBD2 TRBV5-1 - CASSSSPSGGAVETQYF TGCGCCAGCAGCTCGAGCCCTAGCGGGGGGGCGGTGGAGACCCAGTACTTC
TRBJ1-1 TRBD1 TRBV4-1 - CASSHDTGTANTEAFF TGCGCCAGCAGCCATGACACCGGGACAGCGAACACTGAAGCTTTCTTT
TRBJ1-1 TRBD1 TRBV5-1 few CASSPRAGGMNTEAFF TGCGCCAGCAGCCCGCGGGCAGGGGGCATGAACACTGAAGCTTTCTTT
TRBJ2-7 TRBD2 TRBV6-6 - CASSPAARGGYYEQYF TGTGCCAGCAGTCCCGCAGCCCGCGGGGGTTACTACGAGCAGTACTTC
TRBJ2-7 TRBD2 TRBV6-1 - CASTEASGGYEQYF TGTGCCAGCACGGAGGCTAGCGGGGGCTACGAGCAGTACTTC
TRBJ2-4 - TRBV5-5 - CASSFDRGADTKNIQYF TGTGCCAGCAGCTTCGATAGGGGCGCTGATACCAAAAACATTCAGTACTTC
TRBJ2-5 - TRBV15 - CATSRDNQETQYF TGTGCCACCAGCAGAGATAACCAAGAGACCCAGTACTTC
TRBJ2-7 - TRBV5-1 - CASSLDGTSYEQYF TGCGCCAGCAGCTTGGACGGGACCAGCTACGAGCAGTACTTC
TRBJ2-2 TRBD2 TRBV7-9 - CASSLDRAGDTGELFF TGTGCCAGCAGCTTAGACCGAGCGGGGGATACCGGGGAGCTGTTTTTT
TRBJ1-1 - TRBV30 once CAWSRVAMNTEAFF TGTGCCTGGAGCCGCGTTGCAATGAACACTGAAGCTTTCTTT
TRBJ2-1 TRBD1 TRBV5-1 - CASSQQGVSKYNEQFF TGCGCCAGCAGCCAGCAGGGGGTTTCAAAGTACAATGAGCAGTTCTTC
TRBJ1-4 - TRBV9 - CASSVEGGNEKLFF TGTGCCAGCAGCGTAGAGGGCGGAAATGAAAAACTGTTTTTT
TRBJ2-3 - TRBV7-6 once CASSLARGRESYF TGTGCCAGCAGCTTAGCGAGGGGCAGGGAGTCGTATTTT